The 17 T cell receptor beta chains in this list originate from one sample, sequenced in a study of shared clonotypes between healthy human individuals. Clones were read by immunoSEQ multiplex PCR, and TCRdb kept only the in-frame ones, dropping some. The sample consists of some 2.4 million clones, approximately 93% of them appearing once. Sequencing was done on a sample of naive CD4+ T cells from PBMCs. Subset in this sample: CD45RA+ positively selected. These receptors were obtained from a man aged 18 to 35 in good health. Some clones in this sample may be carry-over from other donors' samples.

The rearrangement joins TRBV10-3 to TRBJ2-5; D possibly matches TRBD1 or TRBD2 (5 bases each). V was trimmed by 2 bases and J by 10 bases, leaving 23 bases between them. The CDR3 consists of 16 residues. Germline loops: CDR1 ENHRY, CDR2 SYGVKD. The CDR3 sequence: CAISELAGSPPGSQYF. DNA of the CDR3: TGTGCCATCAGTGAGCTTGCGGGCAGCCCGCCAGGGAGCCAGTACTTC.

The rearrangement links TRBV19 to TRBJ1-2; no clear D. The CDR3 is made up of 14 amino acids. Trimming shortened V by 4 bases and J by 7 bases, and 16 bases separated the two germline ends. The germline gives CDR1 LNHDA, CDR2 SQIVND (reference sequence). The CDR3 spells CASSTGIPVRGYTF. The CDR3 DNA is TGTGCCAGTAGTACCGGGATCCCCGTCCGTGGCTACACCTTC.

V is TRBV11-2 and J is TRBJ1-1; TRBD1 agrees at 12 bases. Looked up from germline, CDR1 is SGHAT and CDR2 is FQNNGV. This CDR3 is 15 amino acids long. The V segment lost 5 bases and the J segment 5 bases; nucleotides outside the gene matches: 6. Here the CDR3 reads CASSPGQGAKTEAFF. The CDR3, as DNA: TGTGCCAGCAGCCCGGGACAGGGGGCGAAGACTGAAGCTTTCTTT.

This clone is a singleton in its sample. J is TRBJ2-2 and V is TRBV28, with 8 nucleotides matching TRBD2. Germline V gene data show CDR1 as MDHEN and CDR2 as SYDVKM. The CDR3 runs 16 residues. V shed 5 bases, J shed 5 bases, and the junction held 10 bases outside the gene matches. This chain's CDR3 is CASSRTGTSKTGELFF. In nucleotides, the CDR3 is TGTGCCAGCAGTCGGACGGGGACTAGTAAAACCGGGGAGCTGTTTTTT.

The chain links TRBV7-2 to TRBJ1-3; 8 positions match TRBD1. CDR3 length: 14 residues. Germline values: CDR1 SGHTA, CDR2 FQGNSA. V lost 5 bases and J lost 4; bases outside the gene matches: 4. This CDR3 is CASSRQGLGNTIYF. Written as DNA, the CDR3 is TGTGCCAGCAGCCGACAGGGGTTGGGAAACACCATATATTTT.

The gene calls are TRBV15 and TRBJ2-1, with a tentative D call TRBD2 (5 bases). V was pared by 4 bases and J by 6 bases, with 22 bases between. This CDR3 has 17 amino acids. Germline CDR1 is LNHNV and CDR2 is YYDKDF (reference sequence). The CDR3, as DNA: TGTGCCACCAGCAATGGGCCCGGACGCGGGTTGGGCAATGAGCAGTTCTTC. Translating it yields CATSNGPGRGLGNEQFF. Complete variable domain (other parts from reference TRBV15 and TRBJ2-1): DAMVIQNPRYQVTQFGKPVTLSCSQTLNHNVMYWYQQKSSQAPKLLFHYYDKDFNNEADTPDNFQSRRPNTSFCFLDIRSPGLGDTAMYLCATSNGPGRGLGNEQFFGPGTRLTVL.

The chain employs TRBV11-3 and TRBJ2-1, with D maybe TRBD2 (6 bases). Trimming took 1 base from V and 8 from J, leaving 21 bases between them. This CDR3 contains 17 residues. From germline, CDR1 is SGHNT and CDR2 YENEEA. The CDR3 sequence: CASSLGGGVGRAHEQFF. The CDR3 DNA follows: TGTGCCAGCAGCTTAGGAGGAGGGGTGGGCAGGGCCCATGAGCAGTTCTTC.

This chain links TRBV28 with TRBJ1-1; the D is unclear. The CDR3 length is 12 residues. Trimming removed 2 bases from V and 8 bases from J, with 9 bases in between. CDR1 and CDR2 from the germline V gene are MDHEN and SYDVKM. The CDR3 DNA is TGTGCCAGCAGTTTAATTGGACTCGAAGCTTTCTTT. Translation gives CASSLIGLEAFF.

The V gene is TRBV7-9, the J gene TRBJ1-5; D is unresolved. V was pared by 1 base and J by 1 base, with 14 bases between. The length of the CDR3 is 17 residues. Germline CDR1 is SEHNR and CDR2 is FQNEAQ (reference sequence). CDR3 bases: TGTGCCAGCAGCTTAGGACCAGGAAGCGGGAGCAATCAGCCCCAGCATTTT. It specifies CASSLGPGSGSNQPQHF. Full variable domain (remainder filled in from reference TRBV7-9 and TRBJ1-5): DTGVSQNPRHKITKRGQNVTFRCDPISEHNRLYWYRQTLGQGPEFLTYFQNEAQLEKSRLLSDRFSAERPKGSFSTLEIQRTEQGDSAMYLCASSLGPGSGSNQPQHFGDGTRLSIL.

The genes are TRBV5-1 and TRBJ2-1; no clear D gene. V was pared by 0 bases and J by 1 base, with 5 bases between. Germline CDR1 reads SGHRS; CDR2 reads YFSETQ. The CDR3 is made up of 14 amino acids. The CDR3 region is CASSLDQSYNEQFF. CDR3 DNA: TGCGCCAGCAGCTTGGATCAATCCTACAATGAGCAGTTCTTC.

This clone has a handful of counts. The chain couples TRBV27 to TRBJ1-3; the D is unclear. There are 16 residues in the CDR3. V gave up 2 bases and J gave up 0 bases, with 11 bases separating them. Looked up from germline, CDR1 is MNHEY and CDR2 is SMNVEV (reference sequence). In nucleotides, the CDR3 is TGTGCCAGCAGTTTAGGGCCCGGGATCTCTGGAAACACCATATATTTT. It specifies CASSLGPGISGNTIYF.

The chain uses TRBV19 and TRBJ2-1; 14 positions match TRBD2. V dropped 6 bases and J dropped 8; count of bases not matched to a gene: 15. CDR3 length equals 18 residues. CDR1 LNHDA and CDR2 SQIVND come from the germline V gene (reference sequence). CDR3 protein: CASRGPFMTSGRADEQFF. The CDR3 DNA sequence: TGTGCCAGTAGAGGCCCGTTCATGACTAGCGGGAGGGCCGATGAGCAGTTCTTC.

The CDR3 here is CASSSSLGGSETQYF. The DNA of the CDR3 is TGTGCCAGCAGTTCCTCGTTGGGGGGCTCGGAGACCCAGTACTTC. The rearrangement links TRBV27 to TRBJ2-5; D may be TRBD1 or TRBD2 (6 bases each). The CDR3 spans 15 residues. Trimming cost V 4 bases and J 5 bases, with 17 bases left between them. The germline CDR1 and CDR2 sequences are MNHEY and SMNVEV (reference sequence).

V gene TRBV5-1 combines with J gene TRBJ2-1; TRBD2 aligns across 7 bases. V shed 0 bases, J shed 6 bases, and the junction held 6 bases outside the gene matches. In germline, CDR1 is SGHRS, CDR2 YFSETQ. This CDR3 is 15 amino acids long. The DNA for the CDR3 is TGCGCCAGCAGCTTGGACCTAGCGGATCCCAATGAGCAGTTCTTC. Translation gives CASSLDLADPNEQFF.

The CDR3 DNA sequence: TGTGCCAGCAGCCGAGCTAGCGGCACCGGGGAGCTGTTTTTT. This codes for CASSRASGTGELFF. The V call is TRBV7-2, the J call TRBJ2-2; 7 bases map to TRBD2. V dropped 5 bases and J dropped 4; count of bases not matched to a gene: 4. Looked up from germline, CDR1 is SGHTA and CDR2 is FQGNSA. The CDR3 is 14 amino acids.

This clone appeared a single time. The rearrangement links TRBV6-1 to TRBJ1-5, with TRBD1 identical over 7 bases. Germline V gene data show CDR1 as MNHNS and CDR2 as SASEGT. Trimming cost V 1 base and J 2 bases; bases outside gene matches: 2. This CDR3 has 15 amino acids. CDR3 DNA sequence: TGTGCCAGCAGTGAAGTTACAGGGGGCAATCAGCCCCAGCATTTT. It encodes CASSEVTGGNQPQHF.

The chain uses TRBV2 and TRBJ1-1; TRBD1 aligns across 8 bases. CDR3 size: 13 residues. Germline V gene lookup returns CDR1 SNHLY and CDR2 FYNNEI. V lost 6 bases to trimming and J lost 4 bases; unmatched junction nucleotides: 4. CDR3 coding DNA: TGTGCCAGCAGAGACGACAGGGGCACTGAAGCTTTCTTT. This encodes CASRDDRGTEAFF.